This TCR beta chain was identified in a study of T cells in Graves' hyperthyroidism and ophthalmopathy. This clonotype was seen only a few times. Its specificity is unknown. Disease lasting under 3 months, a NOSPECS grade of at least 4, and a Clinical Activity Score of at least 3 were features of the ophthalmopathy patients. Used for diagnoses were clinical symptoms, serum thyroxine and TRAb, thyroid ultrasound and orbital computed tomography. Regions amplified from RNA transcripts were the TCR beta CDR3 regions. First-round RT-PCR with HTBI primers amplified the TCR CDR3 region. TCRdb re-derived calls from the multiplex PCR reads in MiXCR, one entry per CDR3 protein. The table shows under 350,000 distinct CDR3 sequences, with 15% to 20% occurring only once. With 3 bases clipped from V and 7 bases from J, the junction kept 4 bases outside the gene matches. Germline CDR1 is KGHSH and CDR2 is LQKENI. The CDR3 is made up of 15 amino acids.

Points from the study as a whole: Patients with ophthalmopathy were separated from those with stable hyperthyroidism by a 13 V-J model. Before onset, by a median of approximately 6.8 months, the model predicted ophthalmopathy.

The V call is TRBV18, the J call TRBJ1-6; 9 bases are shared with TRBD1. The sequencing sample was made of blood. This TCR was sampled from an older woman with Graves' ophthalmopathy. CDR3 bases: TGTGCCAGCTCACCGACAGGGGGATTAAATTCACCCCTCCACTTT. Protein: CASSPTGGLNSPLHF.